The present T cell receptor beta chain was sequenced within a study of cytomegalovirus exposure and HLA in healthy donors. Study background: It was reported in a later analysis that the 100 to 150 validation repertoires used the same platform as the roughly 670 first-cohort repertoires. General observations from the study: Most TCR sequences were rare, but some public TCRs occurred in many donors. Researchers counted 180 or so TCR beta chains as cytomegalovirus-associated.

Trimming at V came to 5 bases and at J to 9 bases, leaving 14 bases not matched to a gene. CDR3 length equals 16 residues. In germline, CDR1 is SGHDN, CDR2 FVKESK. Donors were drawn from the approximately 120-subject validation cohort, separate from the roughly 700-subject first cohort. Sequenced by immunoSEQ multiplex PCR; TCRdb stores in-frame clones only, minus some. The sample gives 140,000 to 150,000 clones, roughly nine tenths of which show up once; approximately 0.7% is in the top ten. About this clone: Its target is not known.

The clonotype was recovered from a young man in good health and CMV-seronegative. The specimen was PBMCs. This chain joins TRBV14 and TRBJ2-1; 9 bases map to TRBD2. The CDR3 spells CASSEGRREGLGEQFF. As DNA, the CDR3 is TGTGCCAGCAGCGAGGGACGGCGGGAGGGCCTTGGTGAGCAGTTCTTC.